This TCR beta chain is drawn from a study of T cell responses to AZD1222 COVID-19 vaccine. The CDR3 is 13 amino acids. Germline assignment: CDR1 LGHNA and CDR2 YNFKEQ. Trimming took off 6 bases at V and 7 bases at J, with 15 bases between the two ends. Points from the study as a whole: At study baseline, merely roughly 6 AZD1222 recipients were seropositive.

Method: immunoSEQ multiplex PCR; TCRdb's copy keeps in-frame clones and lacks some. The sample records about 100,000 clones, more than 80% being singletons. As regards this clone: Antigen unknown.

This clonotype was obtained from an adult who received the AZD1222 COVID-19 vaccine. This chain joins TRBV4-2 and TRBJ1-2, with a possible D match to TRBD1 (5 bases). Sequenced material: peripheral blood, taken 28 days after the second AZD1222 dose. The CDR3 DNA follows: TGTGCCAGCAGATTGGAGGGGACCGGTGGCTACACCTTC. Its protein product is CASRLEGTGGYTF.